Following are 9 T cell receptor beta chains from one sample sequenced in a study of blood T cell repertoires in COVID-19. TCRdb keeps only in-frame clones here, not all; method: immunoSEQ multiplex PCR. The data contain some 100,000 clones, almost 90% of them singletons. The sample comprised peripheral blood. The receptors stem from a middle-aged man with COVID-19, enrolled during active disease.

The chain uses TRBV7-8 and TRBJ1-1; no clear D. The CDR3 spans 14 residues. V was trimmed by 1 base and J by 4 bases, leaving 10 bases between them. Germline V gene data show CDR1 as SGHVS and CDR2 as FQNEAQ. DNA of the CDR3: TGTGCCAGCAGCTTAGTAGCGGTGGGCACTGAAGCTTTCTTT. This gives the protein CASSLVAVGTEAFF.

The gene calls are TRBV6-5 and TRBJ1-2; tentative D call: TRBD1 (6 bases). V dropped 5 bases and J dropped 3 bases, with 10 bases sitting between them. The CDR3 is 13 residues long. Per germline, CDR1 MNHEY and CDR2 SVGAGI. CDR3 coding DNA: TGTGCCAGCAGTCTTACAGGGTACTATGGCTACACCTTC. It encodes CASSLTGYYGYTF.

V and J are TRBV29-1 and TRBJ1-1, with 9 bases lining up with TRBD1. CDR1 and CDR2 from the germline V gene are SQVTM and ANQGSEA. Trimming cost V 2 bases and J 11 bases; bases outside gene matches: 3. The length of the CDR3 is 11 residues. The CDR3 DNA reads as TGCAGCGTTGAAAGGGACAGGGTGGCTTTCTTT. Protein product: CSVERDRVAFF. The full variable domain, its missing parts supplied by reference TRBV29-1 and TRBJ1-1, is SAVISQKPSRDICQRGTSLTIQCQVDSQVTMMFWYRQQPGQSLTLIATANQGSEATYESGFVIDKFPISRPNLTFSTLTVSNMSPEDSSIYLCSVERDRVAFFGQGTRLTVV.

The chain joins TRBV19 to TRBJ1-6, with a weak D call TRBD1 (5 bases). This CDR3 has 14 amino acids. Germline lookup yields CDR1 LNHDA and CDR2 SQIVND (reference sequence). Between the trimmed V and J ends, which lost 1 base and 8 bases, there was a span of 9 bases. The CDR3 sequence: CASSIGRQHSPLHF. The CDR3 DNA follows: TGTGCCAGTAGTATAGGAAGACAGCATTCACCCCTCCACTTT.

The CDR3 spells CASKFRDTSNQPQHF. The CDR3 DNA reads TGTGCCAGCAAATTCCGGGACACTAGCAATCAGCCCCAGCATTTT. The genes are TRBV2 and TRBJ1-5, with D perhaps TRBD1 (6 bases). CDR1 SNHLY and CDR2 FYNNEI come from the germline V gene. The CDR3 spans 15 residues. Trimming removed 7 bases from V and 0 bases from J, with 13 bases in between.

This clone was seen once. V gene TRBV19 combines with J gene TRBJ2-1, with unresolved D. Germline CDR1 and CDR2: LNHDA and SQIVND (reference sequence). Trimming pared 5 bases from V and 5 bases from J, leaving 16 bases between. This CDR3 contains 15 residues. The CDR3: CASSVRLRWDNEQFF. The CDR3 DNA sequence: TGTGCCAGTAGTGTTCGACTCCGGTGGGACAATGAGCAGTTCTTC.

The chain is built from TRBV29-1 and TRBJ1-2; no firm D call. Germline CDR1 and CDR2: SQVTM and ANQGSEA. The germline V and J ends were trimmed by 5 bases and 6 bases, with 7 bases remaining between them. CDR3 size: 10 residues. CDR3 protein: CSVYEDGYTF. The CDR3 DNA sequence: TGCAGCGTTTATGAGGATGGCTACACCTTC.

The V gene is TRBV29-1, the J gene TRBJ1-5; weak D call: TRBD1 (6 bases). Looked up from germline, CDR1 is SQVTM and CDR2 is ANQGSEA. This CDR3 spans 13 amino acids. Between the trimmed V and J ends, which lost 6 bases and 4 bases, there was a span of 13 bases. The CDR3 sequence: CSVEQGTNQPQHF. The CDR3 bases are TGCAGCGTCGAACAGGGAACTAATCAGCCCCAGCATTTT.

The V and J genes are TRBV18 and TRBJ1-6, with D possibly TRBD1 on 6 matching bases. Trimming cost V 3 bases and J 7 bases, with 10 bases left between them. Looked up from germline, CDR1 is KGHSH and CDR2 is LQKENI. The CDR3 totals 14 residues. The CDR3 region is CASSPRGGNSPLHF. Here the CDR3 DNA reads TGTGCCAGCTCACCGCGGGGGGGCAATTCACCCCTCCACTTT.